The clone carrying this TCR beta chain was seen just once. The antigen is unknown. Unique molecular identifiers were incorporated into the prepared TCRbeta library. TCRdb used MiXCR to reprocess the PCR reads, holding one entry per CDR3 protein. This sample has 300,000 to 400,000 distinct CDR3 sequences, with approximately 20% found just once. This sample stems from a study of T-cell reconstitution after alpha-beta-depleted transplantation in children. Study-wide points: By about two months after transplant, alpha-beta T cells reportedly arose from several hundred graft clones that had expanded. Some patients' high day-60 TCRbeta diversity was attributed to recipient cells surviving conditioning. Once a year had passed after transplant, T-cell counts and diversity came mostly from newly produced T cells.

The J segment lost 1 base and the V segment lost 0 bases, leaving 2 bases of the junction unmatched. Germline assignment: CDR1 LNHNV and CDR2 YYDKDF (reference sequence). This CDR3 region has 16 residues. This chain links TRBV15 with TRBJ2-2; 7 bases agree with TRBD2. This clonotype originated in a male patient between 5 and 17 years old who had a stem cell transplant for acute lymphoblastic leukemia, so the T cells may come from the graft donor. The sample was PBMCs, mostly from graft donor cells, taken 180 days after TCRalphabeta/CD19-depleted stem cell transplant. CDR3 sequence: CATSREASGNTGELFF. DNA for the CDR3: TGTGCCACCAGCAGAGAGGCTAGCGGGAACACCGGGGAGCTGTTTTTT.